The sequence of this T cell receptor beta chain was determined in a study of a mutant IDH1 vaccine in newly diagnosed glioma. Study-wide context: Among treated patients, around 62% were male and roughly 38% female, and mean age was roughly 40 years.

A note on this clone: Its antigen is still unknown.

Profiling relied on immunoSEQ multiplex PCR, and the TCRdb table lists in-frame clones only, not all of them. Of some 50,000 clones in the sample, around 94% were seen once. As for time point: week 35, safety follow-up. A single vaccine dose contained 300 ug of mutant IDH1 20-mer peptide, and topical imiquimod was used with it. The study enrolled donors with new WHO grade 3 or 4 IDH1-mutant, ATRX-lost astrocytomas. Germline values: CDR1 LNHNV, CDR2 YYDKDF (reference sequence). The CDR3 is 16 amino acids. V was clipped by 1 base and J by 9 bases, with 21 bases between them. This chain joins TRBV15 and TRBJ1-1; D call uncertain. The receptor was derived from a man between 50 and 59 years old with glioma. The specimen was PBMCs, collected from a glioma patient whose treatment included an IDH1 peptide vaccine. The CDR3 region has the DNA TGTGCCACCAGCAGAGCCACCGCCGCCGGTCCCTTCCAAGCTTTCTTT. Amino acids: CATSRATAAGPFQAFF.